Below, 5 T cell receptor beta chains from the same sample are listed, as sequenced in a study of CD8+CD57+ T cells in acquired aplastic anemia. CD8+CD57+ cell expansion, shown by flow cytometry, had occurred in the patients selected for sequencing. Genomic DNA was employed as the template in profiling TCR beta VDJ and CDR3. MiXCR, run by TCRdb on the reads, gives a single entry per CDR3 protein. The repertoire holds 95,000 to 150,000 distinct CDR3 sequences, with roughly 40% as singletons. The specimen was sorted CD4+, CD8+, or CD8+CD57+ T cells (not recorded which) from PBMCs. The receptors originated from a human donor with aplastic anemia.

This clonotype was detected ten times or more. The rearrangement links TRBV7-2 to TRBJ2-2; D remains unclear. This CDR3 has 12 amino acids. V lost 5 bases, J lost 7 bases, and 8 bases lay in between. Germline V gene lookup returns CDR1 SGHTA and CDR2 FQGNSA. The CDR3 DNA sequence: TGTGCCAGCAGCCTCGAACTCGGGGAGCTGTTTTTT. Translation: CASSLELGELFF. Looking up the rest from reference TRBV7-2 and TRBJ2-2 gives the full variable domain: GAGVSQSPSNKVTEKGKDVELRCDPISGHTALYWYRQSLGQGLEFLIYFQGNSAPDKSGLPSDRFSAERTGGSVSTLTIQRTQQEDSAVYLCASSLELGELFFGEGSRLTVL.

This clonotype was found a few times. The CDR3 is CASTREHEQYF. The DNA of the CDR3 is TGTGCCAGCACCAGGGAACACGAGCAGTACTTC. This chain uses TRBV7-2 with TRBJ2-7; weak D call: TRBD1 (5 bases). V was cut by 7 bases and J by 5 bases, with 9 bases left in between. This CDR3 spans 11 amino acids. From germline, CDR1 is SGHTA and CDR2 FQGNSA.

The V call is TRBV2, the J call TRBJ1-1; D unclear. The CDR3 has 14 amino acids. Deletions cut 6 bases from V and 5 bases from J, with 16 bases between. Germline V gene lookup returns CDR1 SNHLY and CDR2 FYNNEI. CDR3 amino acids: CASRNRALGTEAFF. CDR3 bases: TGTGCCAGCAGAAATAGGGCCCTGGGGACTGAAGCTTTCTTT.

The chain couples TRBV20-1 to TRBJ2-3; TRBD2 matches at 15 bases. V shed 4 bases and J 4 bases; nucleotides not matched to a gene: 3. CDR1 is DFQATT, CDR2 SNEGSKA, per germline (reference sequence). The CDR3 runs to 15 residues. The CDR3 nucleotides are TGCAGTGCTACCCGGACTAGCGGGGGGGCAGATACGCAGTATTTT. This codes for CSATRTSGGADTQYF.

This clonotype was seen repeatedly, ten times or more. The chain carries TRBV5-6 and TRBJ2-5; tentative D call: TRBD2 (5 bases). Germline CDR1 SGHDT, CDR2 YYEEEE. V lost 4 bases and J 3 bases, leaving 7 bases between the germline ends. The CDR3 sequence is 12 residues long. The CDR3 region is CASSPGEETQYF. The CDR3 nucleotides read TGTGCCAGCAGCCCCGGGGAAGAGACCCAGTACTTC.